This T cell receptor beta chain was obtained from a study of cytomegalovirus exposure and HLA in healthy donors. V dropped 3 bases and J dropped 8 bases, with 23 bases sitting between them. CDR1 is SGHDT, CDR2 YYEEEE, per germline. CDR3 length: 16 residues. The PCR employed 60 Vbeta primers together with 13 Jbeta primers. The method was immunoSEQ multiplex PCR; TCRdb's version includes in-frame clones alone and lacks a portion of them. The table shows around 99,000 clones, with 77% occurring only once. The specimen sequenced was PBMCs. This chain connects TRBV5-6 to TRBJ1-1, with a weak D call TRBD1 (6 bases). The receptor was derived from a male donor in good health and CMV-seronegative. CDR3 sequence reads: CASSSPETGLNREAFF. The CDR3 DNA reads TGTGCCAGCAGCTCACCAGAGACAGGACTCAATCGCGAAGCTTTCTTT.